This TCR beta chain is from a study of T-cell reconstitution after alpha-beta-depleted transplantation in children. Unique molecular identifiers were incorporated during preparation of the TCRbeta library. TCRdb analysed the PCR reads with MiXCR anew, one entry per CDR3 protein. The table shows nearly 200,000 distinct CDR3 sequences, with 5.5% to 7% occurring only once. The sample holds many counts of this clonotype. The antigen is undetermined. Per germline, CDR1 KGHDR and CDR2 SFDVKD. V shed 4 bases, J shed 4 bases, and the junction held 5 bases outside the gene matches. This CDR3 has 17 residues. Study-wide results and limits: Expanded graft clones, several hundred of them, were reportedly the source of alpha-beta T cells about two months after transplant.

This sample comprised PBMCs, obtained before TCRalphabeta/CD19-depleted stem cell transplant. This TCR was recovered from a girl under three years old with combined immunodeficiency, due to receive a stem cell transplant. The chain uses TRBV24-1 and TRBJ2-3; 15 bases line up with TRBD2. The CDR3 loop reads CATSDRTSGRAADTQYF. The CDR3 nucleotides read TGTGCCACCAGTGACCGGACTAGCGGGAGGGCGGCAGATACGCAGTATTTT.